Each of the 31 T cell receptor beta chains below was sequenced from the same sample in a study of vaccination and CD4 T cells after COVID-19. The assay that was used to sequence DNA from cultured CD4+ T cells was the Oncomine TCR Beta short-read assay. From the PCR reads, TCRdb called clonotypes with MiXCR, one entry per CDR3 protein. The table includes some 4,000 distinct CDR3 sequences, less than 55% detected once. Treatment denoted: roughly 11-day PBMC culture with coronavirus spike peptide pools or control peptides (ViraFEST assay). These receptors' antigens are unknown. Sequenced input: CD4+ T cells from blood, cultured in vitro. The receptors were sampled from a human donor who had recovered from COVID-19.

This clonotype was found a few times. The gene calls are TRBV6-2 or TRBV6-3 and TRBJ1-6; 7 bases agree with TRBD1. Per germline, CDR1 MNHEY and CDR2 SVGEGT. The CDR3 sequence is 13 residues long. J gave up 6 bases and V 10 bases, and 6 bases lay outside the gene matches. CDR3 residues: CATWDRLNSPLHF. For the CDR3, the DNA is TGTGCCACCTGGGACAGACTTAATTCACCCCTCCACTTT.

The chain has TRBV18 and TRBJ2-2; TRBD2 matches 11 bases. Trimming cost V 5 bases and J 5 bases; bases outside gene matches: 4. This CDR3 region has 15 residues. Germline assignment: CDR1 KGHSH and CDR2 LQKENI. The CDR3 spells CASSSRLAGTGELFF. The CDR3 DNA sequence: TGTGCCAGCTCATCCAGACTAGCGGGAACCGGGGAGCTGTTTTTT.

By share of the sample, this clonotype is medium-sized. V gene TRBV4-1 combines with J gene TRBJ1-2; 11 bases agree with TRBD1. This CDR3 contains 14 residues. The germline V gene encodes CDR1 MGHRA and CDR2 YSYEKL. After removal of 4 bases from V and 8 bases from J, the junction contained 6 bases not matched to a gene. In DNA form, the CDR3 reads TGCGCCAGCAGCCCGGACAGGGGGCTTGGAGGCTACACCTTC. This translates into CASSPDRGLGGYTF.

V and J are TRBV6-1 and TRBJ2-1; D not certain. The V end was cut by 4 bases, the J end by 3 bases, with 10 bases between. Germline V gene data show CDR1 as MNHNS and CDR2 as SASEGT. The length of the CDR3 is 14 residues. The CDR3 coding sequence is TGTGCCAGCAGTGGTGGCTATGACTACAATGAGCAGTTCTTC. Protein product: CASSGGYDYNEQFF.

The V gene is TRBV4-1, the J gene TRBJ1-2; 7 nucleotides line up with TRBD1. The germline V gene has CDR1 MGHRA and CDR2 YSYEKL. The CDR3 spans 16 residues. Losses at the gene ends were 2 bases for V and 1 base for J; bases not matched to a gene: 7. In DNA, the CDR3 is TGCGCCAGCAGCCAACCTCACAGGGGAAATAACTATGGCTACACCTTC. This codes for CASSQPHRGNNYGYTF.

A few counts support this clonotype. This CDR3 reads CARGTNGTHEQYF. The DNA of the CDR3 is TGCGCCAGGGGGACTAATGGGACCCACGAGCAGTACTTC. The gene calls are TRBV10-1 and TRBJ2-7, with TRBD2 identical over 7 bases. The germline gives CDR1 WNHNN, CDR2 SYGVQD (reference sequence). With V trimmed by 9 bases and J by 5 bases, 10 bases remained unmatched. The CDR3 totals 13 residues.

The chain employs TRBV11-3 and TRBJ2-5; D is unresolved. The germline gives CDR1 SGHNT, CDR2 YENEEA. CDR3 length: 13 amino acids. V lost 1 base, J lost 3 bases, and 6 bases lay in between. CDR3 protein: CASSLGPKETQYF. DNA for the CDR3: TGTGCCAGCAGCTTAGGCCCCAAAGAGACCCAGTACTTC.

The genes are TRBV5-8 and TRBJ2-3, with TRBD2 matching 7 bases. CDR3 length equals 15 residues. Germline CDR1 SGHTS, CDR2 YDEGEE. V shed 5 bases, J shed 3 bases, and the junction held 9 bases outside the gene matches. CDR3 protein: CASRTSYPGTDTQYF. DNA for the CDR3: TGTGCCAGCAGGACTAGCTACCCGGGGACAGATACGCAGTATTTT.

The gene calls are TRBV6-2 or TRBV6-3 and TRBJ2-1; 14 bases match TRBD2. Germline V gives CDR1 MNHEY, CDR2 SVGEGT. V lost 7 bases to trimming and J lost 16 bases; unmatched junction nucleotides: 12. The CDR3 spans 14 residues. DNA of the CDR3: TGTGCCAGCAATAAGCCGGGACTAGCGGGAGTGTCTTTCTTC. This gives the protein CASNKPGLAGVSFF.

This chain's CDR3 is CASRTEVNTEAFF. In nucleotides, the CDR3 is TGCGCCAGCCGGACGGAAGTAAACACTGAAGCTTTCTTT. The genes are TRBV5-1 and TRBJ1-1; D remains unclear. The CDR3 runs 13 residues. Per the germline V gene, CDR1 is SGHRS and CDR2 is YFSETQ. Deletions cut 7 bases from V and 2 bases from J, with 12 bases between.

The chain recombines TRBV7-2 with TRBJ2-5; D gene ambiguous. V dropped 3 bases and J dropped 5 bases, with 7 bases sitting between them. Germline V gene sequence: CDR1 SGHTA, CDR2 FQGNSA. This CDR3 comprises 12 residues. For the CDR3, the DNA is TGTGCCAGCAGCTTTGAGGTTGAGACCCAGTACTTC. It codes for CASSFEVETQYF.

The V gene is TRBV20-1, the J gene TRBJ2-5; 8 bases agree with TRBD2. CDR3 length: 15 amino acids. Germline loops: CDR1 DFQATT, CDR2 SNEGSKA (reference sequence). Unmatched junction bases numbered 8, after V lost 5 bases and J lost 0 bases. The DNA of the CDR3 is TGCAGTGCTGGGAGCGGGGGTTTGTACCAAGAGACCCAGTACTTC. Amino acids: CSAGSGGLYQETQYF.

This clonotype showed up just a few times. A junction end diverges from the germline sequence, so it may reflect a read error. Written as DNA, the CDR3 is TGTGCCAGCAGTAAAGCCCGACAGATTAACTATGGCTACACCTTC. Encoded protein: CASSKARQINYGYTF. The rearrangement uses TRBV6-1 and TRBJ1-2; a possible D gene is TRBD1 (5 bases). The CDR3 totals 15 residues. The V gene's germline CDR1 is MNHNS and CDR2 SASEGT.

The CDR3 region has the DNA TGCAGTGCTAGATACAATGAGCAGTTCTTC. Its translation is CSARYNEQFF. The V and J genes are TRBV20-1 and TRBJ2-1; D remains unclear. This CDR3 region has 10 residues. Germline lookup yields CDR1 DFQATT and CDR2 SNEGSKA (reference sequence). Trimming removed 2 bases at V and 4 bases at J, with 0 bases between.

This clonotype appeared a few times. The chain employs TRBV19 and TRBJ1-2; a possible D gene is TRBD1 (6 bases). There are 15 residues in the CDR3. In germline, CDR1 is LNHDA, CDR2 SQIVND (reference sequence). V dropped 1 base and J dropped 4 bases, with 13 bases sitting between them. DNA for the CDR3: TGTGCCAGTAGTATAGGGGGGGGCGCCTTCTATGGCTACACCTTC. It specifies CASSIGGGAFYGYTF.

The CDR3 sequence: CSAQDSYGYTF. DNA for the CDR3: TGCAGTGCTCAGGACTCCTATGGCTACACCTTC. The V call is TRBV20-1, the J call TRBJ1-2; D is undetermined. The germline V gene encodes CDR1 DFQATT and CDR2 SNEGSKA (reference sequence). This CDR3 is 11 amino acids long. Trimming shortened V by 5 bases and J by 4 bases, and 8 bases separated the two germline ends.

The V gene is TRBV6-5, the J gene TRBJ1-6; D not resolved. V lost 2 bases to trimming and J lost 7 bases, with 12 bases between them. The germline V gene has CDR1 MNHEY and CDR2 SVGAGI. CDR3 length: 15 amino acids. The CDR3 nucleotides read TGTGCCAGCAGTTACCGGGATCGGGCCAATTCACCCCTCCACTTT. It translates to CASSYRDRANSPLHF.

The rearrangement uses TRBV19 and TRBJ1-2; 9 bases fit TRBD1. Looked up from germline, CDR1 is LNHDA and CDR2 is SQIVND (reference sequence). This CDR3 is 15 amino acids long. V gave up 8 bases and J gave up 4 bases; unmatched junction bases: 11. Here the CDR3 DNA reads TGTGCCAGTGCAGGAAACAGGGGGCACGGCTATGGCTACACCTTC. Amino acid sequence: CASAGNRGHGYGYTF.

This clonotype appeared a few times. The genes are TRBV20-1 and TRBJ2-7, with TRBD2 as a possible D gene (6 bases). The CDR3 sequence is 15 residues long. CDR1 and CDR2 from the germline V gene are DFQATT and SNEGSKA (reference sequence). V was pared by 6 bases and J by 3 bases, with 21 bases between. CDR3 bases: TGCAGTGCCTCCACTCCTCGCGGGATAGTCTACGAGCAGTACTTC. Translated, it gives CSASTPRGIVYEQYF.

In this sample, this clonotype turned up a few times. The chain couples TRBV7-9 to TRBJ1-2; D ambiguous. This CDR3 is built from 15 residues. Germline loops: CDR1 SEHNR, CDR2 FQNEAQ (reference sequence). The germline V and J ends were trimmed by 5 bases and 4 bases, with 17 bases remaining between them. The DNA for the CDR3 is TGTGCCAGCAGCCTCCGGGCAGCACCGGTCTATGGCTACACCTTC. Its protein is CASSLRAAPVYGYTF. Complete variable domain (other parts from reference TRBV7-9 and TRBJ1-2): DTGVSQNPRHKITKRGQNVTFRCDPISEHNRLYWYRQTLGQGPEFLTYFQNEAQLEKSRLLSDRFSAERPKGSFSTLEIQRTEQGDSAMYLCASSLRAAPVYGYTFGSGTRLTVV.

This clonotype was found a few times. The chain has TRBV24-1 and TRBJ2-3; maybe TRBD1 (5 bases). Trimming shortened V by 3 bases and J by 5 bases, and 14 bases separated the two germline ends. CDR3 length equals 15 residues. The germline V gene has CDR1 KGHDR and CDR2 SFDVKD. CDR3 residues: CATSDKTEPLDTQYF. For the CDR3, the DNA is TGTGCCACCAGTGATAAGACAGAACCCCTAGATACGCAGTATTTT.

This clonotype was seen only a few times. This rearrangement joins TRBV7-2 to TRBJ2-2, with TRBD2 matching 9 bases. With V trimmed by 3 bases and J by 6 bases, 5 bases remained unmatched. The length of the CDR3 is 15 residues. Per the germline V gene, CDR1 is SGHTA and CDR2 is FQGNSA. This chain's CDR3 is CASSFASGVPGELFF. The DNA for the CDR3 is TGTGCCAGCAGCTTTGCTAGCGGGGTCCCCGGGGAGCTGTTTTTT.

This rearrangement joins TRBV7-9 to TRBJ2-5; D gene uncertain. Germline assignment: CDR1 SEHNR and CDR2 FQNEAQ (reference sequence). CDR3 size: 16 residues. V was cut by 1 base and J by 5 bases, with 17 bases left in between. CDR3 region: CASSLGVNSYAETQYF. The CDR3 DNA reads TGTGCCAGCAGCTTAGGGGTCAACTCCTACGCGGAGACCCAGTACTTC. The full variable domain, in which reference TRBV7-9 and TRBJ2-5 provide the parts outside the CDR3, is DTGVSQNPRHKITKRGQNVTFRCDPISEHNRLYWYRQTLGQGPEFLTYFQNEAQLEKSRLLSDRFSAERPKGSFSTLEIQRTEQGDSAMYLCASSLGVNSYAETQYFGPGTRLLVL.

The chain employs TRBV7-2 and TRBJ2-3, with 12 nucleotides matching TRBD2. This CDR3 has 16 amino acids. The V and J ends lost 8 bases and 2 bases, in that order; junction bases with no gene match: 8. CDR1 is SGHTA, CDR2 FQGNSA, per germline. CDR3 loop: CASHPGLAGITDTQYF. The CDR3 DNA follows: TGTGCCAGCCACCCAGGACTAGCGGGAATCACAGATACGCAGTATTTT.

The chain links TRBV2 to TRBJ2-7; TRBD1 agrees at 9 bases. V dropped 7 bases and J dropped 2; count of bases not matched to a gene: 6. This CDR3 contains 14 residues. Per the germline V gene, CDR1 is SNHLY and CDR2 is FYNNEI. This chain's CDR3 is CASNGQGKAYEQYF. The CDR3 bases are TGTGCCAGCAACGGACAGGGGAAGGCCTACGAGCAGTACTTC. The variable domain in full, with the rest retrieved from reference TRBV2 and TRBJ2-7, is EPEVTQTPSHQVTQMGQEVILRCVPISNHLYFYWYRQILGQKVEFLVSFYNNEISEKSEIFDDQFSVERPDGSNFTLKIRSTKLEDSAMYFCASNGQGKAYEQYFGPGTRLTVT.

V is TRBV7-9 and J is TRBJ2-3; 8 nucleotides match TRBD2. V was clipped by 2 bases and J by 1 base; unmatched bases: 5. This CDR3 is built from 16 residues. The germline V gene has CDR1 SEHNR and CDR2 FQNEAQ (reference sequence). The CDR3 loop is CASSLRSGGGTDTQYF. In DNA, the CDR3 is TGTGCCAGCAGCTTACGATCGGGAGGGGGCACAGATACGCAGTATTTT. Filled out from reference TRBV7-9 and TRBJ2-3, the complete variable domain reads DTGVSQNPRHKITKRGQNVTFRCDPISEHNRLYWYRQTLGQGPEFLTYFQNEAQLEKSRLLSDRFSAERPKGSFSTLEIQRTEQGDSAMYLCASSLRSGGGTDTQYFGPGTRLTVL.

This clonotype was observed a few times. The CDR3 DNA sequence: TGTGCCAGCAGCCCCGGGTACGGGACGCCGAGCTCCTACGAGCAGTACTTC. Protein product: CASSPGYGTPSSYEQYF. This chain links TRBV11-3 with TRBJ2-7; D is perhaps TRBD1 or TRBD2 (5 bases each). The V gene lost 5 bases and the J gene lost 0 bases, with 20 bases spanning the gap. CDR1 and CDR2 (germline): SGHNT, YENEEA. The length of the CDR3 is 17 residues.

The sample holds a few counts of this clonotype. This chain uses TRBV19 with TRBJ1-2, with 8 bases lining up with TRBD1. V lost 6 bases and J lost 5; bases outside the gene matches: 11. CDR1 and CDR2 (germline): LNHDA, SQIVND (reference sequence). This CDR3 has 15 amino acids. The CDR3 DNA follows: TGTGCCAGTAGCCTCTCGACAGGGGCATTTTATGGCTACACCTTC. Protein product: CASSLSTGAFYGYTF.

The CDR3 nucleotides read TGTGCCAGCTCACCCCCAGGGGACTATGGCTACACCTTC. Protein product: CASSPPGDYGYTF. The V call is TRBV18, the J call TRBJ1-2, with D tentatively TRBD1 (6 bases). Per germline, CDR1 KGHSH and CDR2 LQKENI. V shed 3 bases and J shed 3 bases, with 8 bases lying between them. This CDR3 region has 13 residues.

The chain uses TRBV20-1 and TRBJ2-5; 9 bases map to TRBD2. CDR3 length: 14 amino acids. CDR1 and CDR2 (germline): DFQATT, SNEGSKA (reference sequence). V shed 4 bases, J shed 4 bases, and the junction held 7 bases outside the gene matches. The CDR3 nucleotides read TGCAGTGCTACCCCGGGACTAGCCGGAGAGACCCAGTACTTC. Translation gives CSATPGLAGETQYF.

The V and J genes are TRBV25-1 and TRBJ1-6; 11 nucleotides align to TRBD1. The CDR3 has 16 residues. The V segment lost 3 bases and the J segment 7 bases; nucleotides outside the gene matches: 5. The germline gives CDR1 MGHDK, CDR2 SYGVNS. The CDR3 coding sequence is TGTGCCAGCAGTGATAGGGGACAGGGGGAAAATTCACCCCTCCACTTT. As protein: CASSDRGQGENSPLHF.